These T cell receptor beta chains were read from a single sample in a study of shared clonotypes between healthy human individuals. Sequenced by immunoSEQ multiplex PCR; TCRdb stores in-frame clones only, minus some. In the table there are about 110,000 clones, around 65% of which are singletons. The specimen sequenced was memory CD8+ T cells sorted from blood. Receptors were obtained from a woman in her thirties in good health. Each CDR3 is given with its conserved first and last residue. A D gene is named only where the DNA matches it firmly. Clone size is not always given. Where it is, it says once, few, many or a class for expanded clones.

d_call: -; v_call: TRBV28; clone_size: -; j_call: TRBJ2-7; cdr3_aa: CASSLRGHEQYF; cdr3_nt: TGTGCCAGCAGTTTAAGGGGCCACGAGCAGTACTTC
d_call: -; v_call: TRBV6-4; clone_size: many; j_call: TRBJ2-1; cdr3_aa: CASSISSYNEQFF; cdr3_nt: TGTGCCAGCAGTATATCTTCCTACAATGAGCAGTTCTTC
d_call: TRBD1; v_call: TRBV28; clone_size: once; j_call: TRBJ1-5; cdr3_aa: CASRIGQGGYSNQPQHF; cdr3_nt: TGTGCCAGCAGAATCGGACAGGGGGGCTATAGCAATCAGCCCCAGCATTTT
d_call: -; v_call: TRBV7-9; clone_size: -; j_call: TRBJ2-1; cdr3_aa: CASSDGTYNEQFF; cdr3_nt: TGTGCCAGCAGCGATGGGACTTACAATGAGCAGTTCTTC
d_call: -; v_call: TRBV16; clone_size: -; j_call: TRBJ1-5; cdr3_aa: CASSQFGRGDQPQHF; cdr3_nt: TGTGCCAGCAGCCAATTTGGAAGGGGTGATCAGCCCCAGCATTTT
d_call: -; v_call: TRBV27; clone_size: -; j_call: TRBJ1-5; cdr3_aa: CASSLVAGSNQPQHF; cdr3_nt: TGTGCCAGCAGTTTAGTGGCGGGGAGCAATCAGCCCCAGCATTTT
d_call: TRBD2; v_call: TRBV6-1; clone_size: few; j_call: TRBJ2-1; cdr3_aa: CASNPSGIVEQFF; cdr3_nt: TGTGCCAGCAACCCTAGCGGGATAGTCGAGCAGTTCTTC
d_call: -; v_call: TRBV6-1; clone_size: -; j_call: TRBJ1-3; cdr3_aa: CASSGQRDSGNTIYF; cdr3_nt: TGTGCCAGCAGTGGCCAGAGAGACTCTGGAAACACCATATATTTT
d_call: -; v_call: TRBV4-2; clone_size: -; j_call: TRBJ1-5; cdr3_aa: CASSHEGMNNQPQHF; cdr3_nt: TGTGCCAGCAGCCATGAGGGGATGAACAATCAGCCCCAGCATTTT
d_call: -; v_call: TRBV19; clone_size: -; j_call: TRBJ2-3; cdr3_aa: CATERESGTDTQYF; cdr3_nt: TGTGCCACCGAACGGGAGTCAGGAACAGATACGCAGTATTTT
d_call: TRBD2; v_call: TRBV25-1; clone_size: -; j_call: TRBJ2-7; cdr3_aa: CASSQSGNYEQYF; cdr3_nt: TGTGCCAGCAGCCAAAGCGGGAACTACGAGCAGTACTTC
d_call: -; v_call: TRBV1; clone_size: -; j_call: TRBJ2-2; cdr3_aa: CTSSQASGRYTGELFF; cdr3_nt: TGCACCAGCAGCCAAGCTAGCGGGAGATACACCGGGGAGCTGTTTTTT
d_call: TRBD2; v_call: TRBV4-2; clone_size: once; j_call: TRBJ2-2; cdr3_aa: CASSQGLADTGELFF; cdr3_nt: TGTGCCAGCAGCCAGGGACTAGCGGACACCGGGGAGCTGTTTTTT
d_call: -; v_call: TRBV27; clone_size: -; j_call: TRBJ2-7; cdr3_aa: CASSTIGAGGPSSYEQYF; cdr3_nt: TGTGCCAGCAGTACTATTGGGGCAGGCGGGCCGAGCTCCTACGAGCAGTACTTC
d_call: TRBD2; v_call: TRBV6-1; clone_size: -; j_call: TRBJ2-7; cdr3_aa: CASSEYGSGNTYEQYF; cdr3_nt: TGTGCCAGCAGTGAATATGGGAGCGGGAATACGTACGAGCAGTACTTC
d_call: TRBD1; v_call: TRBV2; clone_size: -; j_call: TRBJ1-6; cdr3_aa: CASFWDRENSPLHF; cdr3_nt: TGTGCCAGCTTTTGGGACAGGGAGAATTCACCCCTCCACTTT
d_call: -; v_call: TRBV30; clone_size: -; j_call: TRBJ1-1; cdr3_aa: CAWTPQPHTEAFF; cdr3_nt: TGTGCCTGGACTCCCCAACCCCACACTGAAGCTTTCTTT
d_call: -; v_call: TRBV28; clone_size: -; j_call: TRBJ2-7; cdr3_aa: CASCLVGNRYEQYF; cdr3_nt: TGTGCCAGTTGTCTTGTCGGGAATAGATACGAGCAGTACTTC
d_call: -; v_call: TRBV28; clone_size: medium-sized; j_call: TRBJ2-6; cdr3_aa: CASRYRGANVLTF; cdr3_nt: TGTGCCAGCAGGTACAGGGGGGCCAACGTCCTGACTTTC
d_call: -; v_call: TRBV6-1; clone_size: -; j_call: TRBJ1-1; cdr3_aa: CASRTMNTEAFF; cdr3_nt: TGTGCCAGCAGGACAATGAACACTGAAGCTTTCTTT
d_call: -; v_call: TRBV2; clone_size: few; j_call: TRBJ1-4; cdr3_aa: CASSLGQGGYEKLFF; cdr3_nt: TGTGCCAGCAGTCTCGGGCAGGGAGGATACGAAAAACTGTTTTTT
d_call: -; v_call: TRBV7-9; clone_size: -; j_call: TRBJ2-1; cdr3_aa: CASSPRGGSRYNEQFF; cdr3_nt: TGTGCCAGCAGCCCCCGTGGGGGCTCTCGCTACAATGAGCAGTTCTTC
d_call: TRBD1; v_call: TRBV9; clone_size: -; j_call: TRBJ2-2; cdr3_aa: CASSVGGTGVTGELFF; cdr3_nt: TGTGCCAGCAGCGTCGGGGGGACAGGGGTCACCGGGGAGCTGTTTTTT
d_call: -; v_call: TRBV6-4; clone_size: -; j_call: TRBJ2-7; cdr3_aa: CASSGRGSSYEQYF; cdr3_nt: TGTGCCAGCAGTGGGAGGGGGAGCTCCTACGAGCAGTACTTC
d_call: TRBD2; v_call: TRBV28; clone_size: -; j_call: TRBJ2-5; cdr3_aa: CASTGGLKGGLGTQYF; cdr3_nt: TGTGCCAGCACCGGGGGGTTAAAGGGAGGGCTTGGGACCCAGTACTTC
d_call: -; v_call: TRBV7-9; clone_size: few; j_call: TRBJ1-3; cdr3_aa: CASSLSEFSGNTIYF; cdr3_nt: TGTGCCAGCAGCTTATCGGAATTCTCTGGAAACACCATATATTTT
d_call: TRBD1; v_call: TRBV2; clone_size: -; j_call: TRBJ1-1; cdr3_aa: CASSPGTGLLGTEAFF; cdr3_nt: TGTGCCAGCTCCCCCGGGACAGGGCTATTAGGCACTGAAGCTTTCTTT
d_call: -; v_call: TRBV25-1; clone_size: -; j_call: TRBJ2-7; cdr3_aa: CASSAPPGAHEQYF; cdr3_nt: TGTGCCAGCAGTGCCCCTCCAGGGGCCCACGAGCAGTACTTC
d_call: -; v_call: TRBV7-6; clone_size: once; j_call: TRBJ2-7; cdr3_aa: CASSLASGELSSYEQYF; cdr3_nt: TGTGCCAGCAGCTTAGCGTCGGGGGAATTAAGCTCCTACGAGCAGTACTTC
d_call: TRBD2; v_call: TRBV27; clone_size: once; j_call: TRBJ2-1; cdr3_aa: CASTKEAGTSDYNEQFF; cdr3_nt: TGTGCCAGCACCAAGGAAGCCGGGACTAGCGATTACAATGAGCAGTTCTTC
d_call: TRBD1; v_call: TRBV10-3; clone_size: -; j_call: TRBJ1-2; cdr3_aa: CAISAGGDYGYTF; cdr3_nt: TGTGCCATCAGCGCAGGGGGCGACTATGGCTACACCTTC
d_call: -; v_call: TRBV4-1; clone_size: -; j_call: TRBJ1-1; cdr3_aa: CASSQEVFGLNTEAFF; cdr3_nt: TGCGCCAGCAGCCAAGAGGTCTTCGGATTGAACACTGAAGCTTTCTTT
d_call: -; v_call: TRBV30; clone_size: few; j_call: TRBJ1-5; cdr3_aa: CAWSVQGDQPQHF; cdr3_nt: TGTGCCTGGAGTGTACAGGGAGATCAGCCCCAGCATTTT
d_call: -; v_call: TRBV23-1; clone_size: -; j_call: TRBJ1-2; cdr3_aa: CASSQCPVEGPYGYTF; cdr3_nt: TGCGCCAGCAGTCAATGTCCGGTGGAGGGGCCTTATGGCTACACCTTC
d_call: TRBD2; v_call: TRBV4-1; clone_size: -; j_call: TRBJ2-7; cdr3_aa: CASSQEAGVRTHEQYF; cdr3_nt: TGCGCCAGCAGCCAAGAAGCGGGAGTTAGGACCCACGAGCAGTACTTC
d_call: TRBD1; v_call: TRBV7-9; clone_size: -; j_call: TRBJ1-4; cdr3_aa: CASSPLSGTGAEKLFF; cdr3_nt: TGTGCCAGCAGCCCCCTCTCCGGGACAGGGGCTGAAAAACTGTTTTTT
d_call: -; v_call: TRBV4-2; clone_size: -; j_call: TRBJ1-2; cdr3_aa: CASSPSEESAGYTF; cdr3_nt: TGTGCCAGCAGCCCGTCAGAGGAATCGGCTGGCTACACCTTC
d_call: TRBD1; v_call: TRBV7-9; clone_size: -; j_call: TRBJ2-7; cdr3_aa: CATRGQPNYEQYF; cdr3_nt: TGTGCCACCAGGGGACAGCCAAACTACGAGCAGTACTTC
d_call: TRBD2; v_call: TRBV28; clone_size: -; j_call: TRBJ2-7; cdr3_aa: CASRLFGGRYEQYF; cdr3_nt: TGTGCCAGCAGGCTCTTTGGCGGGAGATACGAGCAGTACTTC
d_call: -; v_call: TRBV6-6; clone_size: -; j_call: TRBJ1-5; cdr3_aa: CASSANGGYGNQPQHF; cdr3_nt: TGTGCCAGCAGTGCAAACGGGGGCTACGGCAATCAGCCCCAGCATTTT
d_call: TRBD2; v_call: TRBV9; clone_size: -; j_call: TRBJ2-1; cdr3_aa: CASSVAGVFYNEQFF; cdr3_nt: TGTGCCAGCAGCGTTGCGGGAGTTTTCTACAATGAGCAGTTCTTC